This T cell receptor (beta chain) emerged from a study of beta chain features in type 1 diabetes. Sorting with CD45RO/CCR7/CD25/CD127/CD95/CD27 yielded naive, central memory, regulatory and stem-like memory CD4+ cells. This clone was detected a few times. Expressed TCRB transcripts were sequenced after all isolated RNA was converted to cDNA. The protocol was immunoSEQ multiplex PCR, while the TCRdb copy is restricted to in-frame clones and leaves out a portion. The sample carries some 150,000 clones, about 44% recorded once. Germline lookup yields CDR1 SGHDN and CDR2 FVKESK. V lost 5 bases and J lost 10, with 12 bases in between. The CDR3 covers 12 residues.

The chain employs TRBV14 and TRBJ2-1; TRBD2 is a possible D gene (6 bases). Sequenced: Tregs from blood. This clonotype was obtained from a man between 18 and 29 years old in good health. CDR3 in DNA: TGTGCCAGCAGCTTCGCGGAGGGCGAGCAGTTCTTC. It yields the protein CASSFAEGEQFF.